Below are 20 T cell receptor beta chains sequenced from a single sample in a study of T cells in Graves' hyperthyroidism and ophthalmopathy. RNA transcripts were the template for amplifying TCR beta CDR3 regions. HTBI primers drove first-round RT-PCR of the TCR CDR3. MiXCR, applied by TCRdb to the multiplex PCR reads, yields one record per CDR3 protein. The repertoire holds under 350,000 distinct CDR3 sequences, with approximately 12% as singletons. Source material: blood. These receptors all come from a woman in her 30s with Graves' hyperthyroidism that later progressed to Graves' ophthalmopathy.

This clonotype came up many times. The rearrangement uses TRBV6-1 and TRBJ1-1; tentatively, D is TRBD1 (6 bases). This CDR3 has 13 residues. Germline V gene data show CDR1 as MNHNS and CDR2 as SASEGT. The germline V and J ends were trimmed by 5 bases and 1 base, with 8 bases remaining between them. The chain's CDR3 is CASSRTANTEAFF. CDR3 DNA sequence: TGTGCCAGCAGTCGGACAGCGAACACTGAAGCTTTCTTT.

This clonotype has more than one count but fewer than ten. The chain joins TRBV28 to TRBJ1-6; D is perhaps TRBD1 (6 bases). Trimming cost V 6 bases and J 5 bases, with 8 bases left between them. The germline V gene has CDR1 MDHEN and CDR2 SYDVKM. The CDR3 is 13 amino acids. The CDR3 sequence is CASSRGNNSPLHF. Here the CDR3 DNA reads TGTGCCAGCAGCAGGGGCAATAATTCACCCCTCCACTTT. Supplemented by reference TRBV28 and TRBJ1-6, the full variable domain reads DVKVTQSSRYLVKRTGEKVFLECVQDMDHENMFWYRQDPGLGLRLIYFSYDVKMKEKGDIPEGYSVSREKKERFSLILESASTNQTSMYLCASSRGNNSPLHFGNGTRLTVT.

This clonotype was counted many times. This chain's CDR3 is CASSPHRDNYNEQFF. The CDR3 DNA is TGTGCCAGCAGCCCACACCGGGACAACTACAATGAGCAGTTCTTC. The J gene is TRBJ2-1, the V gene TRBV11-1; a possible D gene is TRBD1 (6 bases). The CDR3 is 15 residues long. V gave up 5 bases and J gave up 3 bases, with 14 bases separating them. Germline CDR1 is SGHAT and CDR2 is FQDESV (reference sequence). The full variable domain, completed using reference TRBV11-1 and TRBJ2-1, is EAEVAQSPRYKITEKSQAVAFWCDPISGHATLYWYRQILGQGPELLVQFQDESVVDDSQLPKDRFSAERLKGVDSTLKIQPAELGDSAMYLCASSPHRDNYNEQFFGPGTRLTVL.

At least ten counts were recorded for this clonotype. The chain has TRBV5-1 and TRBJ2-2; no firm D call. The CDR3 is made up of 13 amino acids. The germline CDR1 and CDR2 sequences are SGHRS and YFSETQ. V was pared by 2 bases and J by 3 bases, with 5 bases between. The CDR3 nucleotides are TGCGCCAGCAGCTTCGACGACACCGGGGAGCTGTTTTTT. Translation gives CASSFDDTGELFF. Complete variable domain (other parts from reference TRBV5-1 and TRBJ2-2): KAGVTQTPRYLIKTRGQQVTLSCSPISGHRSVSWYQQTPGQGLQFLFEYFSETQRNKGNFPGRFSGRQFSNSRSEMNVSTLELGDSALYLCASSFDDTGELFFGEGSRLTVL.

The chain links TRBV7-9 to TRBJ2-3; TRBD2 agrees at 9 bases. Trimming took 5 bases from V and 3 from J; bases not matched to a gene: 6. CDR1 and CDR2 from the germline V gene are SEHNR and FQNEAQ (reference sequence). This CDR3 has 15 residues. The CDR3 nucleotides read TGTGCCAGCAGCGCCGGACTAGCGATTACAGATACGCAGTATTTT. Translated: CASSAGLAITDTQYF.

This clonotype was picked up many times. The J gene is TRBJ2-1, the V gene TRBV7-2, with D tentatively TRBD2 (5 bases). The CDR3 length is 15 residues. Per germline, CDR1 SGHTA and CDR2 FQGNSA. V gave up 5 bases and J gave up 3 bases, with 14 bases separating them. The CDR3 spells CASSTVGSVYNEQFF. In nucleotides, the CDR3 is TGTGCCAGCAGCACCGTGGGTAGCGTCTACAATGAGCAGTTCTTC.

This chain uses TRBV20-1 with TRBJ2-5; a weak D match, TRBD2 (5 bases). Germline CDR1 is DFQATT and CDR2 is SNEGSKA (reference sequence). The CDR3 runs 13 residues. The V end was cut by 0 bases, the J end by 5 bases, with 10 bases between. For the CDR3, the DNA is TGCAGTGCTAGAGATCGAGGGTGGGAGACCCAGTACTTC. Amino acid sequence: CSARDRGWETQYF.

This clonotype was recorded at least ten times. This rearrangement joins TRBV27 to TRBJ1-2; perhaps TRBD1 as D (6 bases). CDR1 MNHEY and CDR2 SMNVEV come from the germline V gene (reference sequence). V was cut by 4 bases and J by 4 bases, with 10 bases left in between. The CDR3 runs 13 residues. CDR3 residues: CASSSGTRYGYTF. The CDR3 nucleotides read TGTGCCAGCAGTTCCGGGACACGCTATGGCTACACCTTC.

This clonotype was observed many times. This chain connects TRBV29-1 to TRBJ1-2; perhaps TRBD1 as D (5 bases). CDR3 length: 12 amino acids. Germline lookup yields CDR1 SQVTM and CDR2 ANQGSEA. V lost 7 bases, J lost 4 bases, and 13 bases lay in between. In DNA, the CDR3 is TGCAGCGCTGGGGCAGGGAGCTATGGCTACACCTTC. Translating it yields CSAGAGSYGYTF.

This clonotype has ten or more counts. The rearrangement uses TRBV30 and TRBJ2-5; D uncertain. V was shortened by 1 base and J by 3 bases, with 6 bases between the two germline ends. The CDR3 length is 12 residues. Germline CDR1 is GTSNPN and CDR2 is SVGIG (reference sequence). CDR3 in amino acids: CAWSDSEETQYF. CDR3 DNA: TGTGCCTGGAGTGACTCCGAAGAGACCCAGTACTTC.

This clonotype has a count of ten or more. V is TRBV6-2 or TRBV6-3 and J is TRBJ1-1, with a tentative D call TRBD1 (5 bases). Trimming stripped 3 bases from V and 0 bases from J, with 26 bases between. This CDR3 region has 20 residues. Germline V gene data show CDR1 as MNHEY and CDR2 as SVGEGT. CDR3 sequence reads: CASSYVIWNDRPTLNTEAFF. The CDR3 DNA reads TGTGCCAGCAGTTATGTTATTTGGAATGACAGACCGACTTTGAACACTGAAGCTTTCTTT.

This clonotype was recorded at least ten times. The rearrangement links TRBV7-3 to TRBJ2-1, with D unresolved. V was cut by 4 bases and J by 9 bases, with 13 bases left in between. Looked up from germline, CDR1 is SGHTA and CDR2 is FQGTGA. The CDR3 is made up of 13 amino acids. The CDR3 region is CASSSLPSGEQFF. Written as DNA, the CDR3 is TGTGCCAGCAGCTCCCTCCCCAGTGGTGAGCAGTTCTTC.

This clonotype was observed a few times. V gene TRBV6-5 combines with J gene TRBJ2-4, with TRBD2 matching over 8 bases. Looked up from germline, CDR1 is MNHEY and CDR2 is SVGAGI. This CDR3 is built from 13 residues. V trimming: 0 bases; J trimming: 14 bases; junction bases outside the gene matches: 6. Written as DNA, the CDR3 is TGTGCCAGCAGTTACTCCCTAGCGGGCGACGAGTACTTC. As protein: CASSYSLAGDEYF.

V usage is TRBV7-2 and J usage is TRBJ1-5; no definite D call. Per germline, CDR1 SGHTA and CDR2 FQGNSA. The V end lost 5 bases, the J end lost 0 bases, and 11 bases lay between the germline ends. This CDR3 comprises 15 residues. Written as DNA, the CDR3 is TGTGCCAGCAGCCAAACAGTGAATAGCAATCAGCCCCAGCATTTT. This codes for CASSQTVNSNQPQHF. The full variable domain, with the rest looked up from reference TRBV7-2 and TRBJ1-5, is GAGVSQSPSNKVTEKGKDVELRCDPISGHTALYWYRQSLGQGLEFLIYFQGNSAPDKSGLPSDRFSAERTGGSVSTLTIQRTQQEDSAVYLCASSQTVNSNQPQHFGDGTRLSIL.

This clonotype appeared many times. The chain uses TRBV6-1 and TRBJ1-1, with unresolved D. V was clipped by 10 bases and J by 0 bases, with 18 bases between them. CDR1 and CDR2 from the germline V gene are MNHNS and SASEGT. The CDR3 is 15 residues long. The CDR3 spells CATHYISNLNTEAFF. DNA for the CDR3: TGTGCCACCCACTATATATCGAATTTGAACACTGAAGCTTTCTTT.

This clonotype appeared many times. V gene TRBV20-1 combines with J gene TRBJ2-7; D possibly corresponds to TRBD2 (5 bases). Trimming removed 7 bases from V and 6 bases from J, with 16 bases in between. In germline, CDR1 is DFQATT, CDR2 SNEGSKA (reference sequence). The CDR3 totals 12 residues. The DNA of the CDR3 is TGCAGTGTCAGCGGACCCACCCTCGAGCAGTACTTC. It is translated as CSVSGPTLEQYF.

This chain links TRBV28 with TRBJ1-4; 7 nucleotides line up with TRBD1. J was trimmed by 1 base and V by 4 bases; bases with no gene match: 3. In germline, CDR1 is MDHEN, CDR2 SYDVKM. This CDR3 is built from 15 residues. CDR3 in amino acids: CASSSPGGTNEKLFF. The CDR3 DNA is TGTGCCAGCAGTTCCCCAGGGGGAACTAATGAAAAACTGTTTTTT.

Many counts were recorded for this clonotype. The rearrangement links TRBV10-3 to TRBJ2-7; 8 nucleotides line up with TRBD1. The CDR3 spans 14 residues. J lost 4 bases, V lost 2 bases, and 4 bases had no gene match. Germline V gives CDR1 ENHRY, CDR2 SYGVKD. The CDR3 protein is CAISEGQGAYEQYF. CDR3 sequence (DNA): TGTGCCATCAGTGAGGGGCAGGGGGCTTACGAGCAGTACTTC.

This chain links TRBV7-2 with TRBJ2-3, with D uncertain. This CDR3 is built from 12 residues. Per the germline V gene, CDR1 is SGHTA and CDR2 is FQGNSA. V was trimmed by 3 bases and J by 8 bases, leaving 9 bases between them. The CDR3 spells CASSLNAPTQYF. CDR3 coding DNA: TGTGCCAGCAGCTTGAACGCGCCTACGCAGTATTTT.

This clonotype was recorded at least ten times. The chain carries TRBV5-5 and TRBJ2-1, with D unresolved. Deletions cut 3 bases from V and 0 bases from J, with 10 bases between. Germline V CDR1 and CDR2: SGHKS, YYEKEE (reference sequence). This CDR3 is built from 15 residues. CDR3 in amino acids: CASSSDLSSYNEQFF. As DNA, the CDR3 is TGTGCCAGCAGCTCCGACTTGAGCTCCTACAATGAGCAGTTCTTC.